The entry that follows covers one T cell receptor (beta chain) sequence. An end of the junction does not agree with germline; a read error may underlie this. The DNA ends 3 residues before the CDR3 does, and the rest of the CDR3 is filled in from the germline J gene. The same CDR3 also results from other DNA sequences found in this sample. The data belong to a study of T cells in women clearing cervical HPV infection. Profiling relied on immunoSEQ multiplex PCR, and the TCRdb table lists in-frame clones only, not all of them. The sample totals fewer than 25,000 clones. CDR1 is LNHDA and CDR2 is SQIVND in the germline V gene (reference sequence). The CDR3 has 20 amino acids.

This chain links TRBV19 with TRBJ1-3; 7 bases are shared with TRBD1. This sequence was found in a woman between 18 and 70 years old with a cervical HPV16 infection that either progressed to CIN3+ or cleared (not recorded which). The sequenced sample consisted of blood buffy coat. The CDR3 DNA, read in part, is TGTGCCAGTAGTCTTTTTCTCACTGCTCCGGGACAGTTCTCTGGAAACACT. The encoded protein is CASSLFLTAPGQFSGNT. The full CDR3 protein reads CASSLFLTAPGQFSGNTIYF. Combining the CDR3 with reference TRBV19 and TRBJ1-3 gives the whole variable domain DGGITQSPKYLFRKEGQNVTLSCEQNLNHDAMYWYRQDPGQGLRLIYYSQIVNDFQKGDIAEGYSVSREKKESFPLTVTSAQKNPTAFYLCASSLFLTAPGQFSGNTIYFGEGSWLTVV.